The T cell receptor beta chain described here comes from a study of blood T cell repertoires in COVID-19. Study overall: Whether acute or convalescent, the COVID-19 samples came from the United States, Italy and Spain. T cells, B-cell-depleted T cells, or PBMCs provided the cDNA or gDNA that served as material.

This clone turned up a few times. Authors' processing steps: Reference gene primer amplification gave estimated nucleated cell counts. Assay used: immunoSEQ multiplex PCR; TCRdb lists only in-frame clones, some missing. Clonal size and the V and J genes are those of that table, whereas D and trimming came from the DNA. The table records 100,000 to 120,000 clones, roughly 91% of them present only once. The clonotype comes from a woman between 50 and 59 years old with acute or convalescent COVID-19. The sample consisted of peripheral blood.

The CDR3, as DNA: TGTGCCAGCAGTTTAGGCGGGGACCCCTACGAGCAGTACTTC. It yields the protein CASSLGGDPYEQYF. The chain recombines TRBV28 with TRBJ2-7; weak D call: TRBD2 (6 bases). This CDR3 is 14 amino acids long. Per the germline V gene, CDR1 is MDHEN and CDR2 is SYDVKM. V was shortened by 2 bases and J by 2 bases, with 10 bases between the two germline ends.